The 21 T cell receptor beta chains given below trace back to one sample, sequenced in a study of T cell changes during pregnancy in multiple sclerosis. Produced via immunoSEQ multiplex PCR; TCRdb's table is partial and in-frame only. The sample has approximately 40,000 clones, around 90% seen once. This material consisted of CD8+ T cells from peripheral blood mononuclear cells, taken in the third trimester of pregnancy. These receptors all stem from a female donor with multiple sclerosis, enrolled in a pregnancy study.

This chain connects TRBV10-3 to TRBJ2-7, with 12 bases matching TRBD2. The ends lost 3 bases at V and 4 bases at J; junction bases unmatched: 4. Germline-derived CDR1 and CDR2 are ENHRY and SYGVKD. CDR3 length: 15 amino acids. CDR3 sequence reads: CAISDSTSGSYEQYF. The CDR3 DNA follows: TGTGCCATCAGTGACTCGACTAGCGGGAGTTACGAGCAGTACTTC.

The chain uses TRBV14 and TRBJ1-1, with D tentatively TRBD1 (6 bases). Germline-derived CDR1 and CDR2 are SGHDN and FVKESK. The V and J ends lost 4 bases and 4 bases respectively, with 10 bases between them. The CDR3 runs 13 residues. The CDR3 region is CASSLWTATEAFF. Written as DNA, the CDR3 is TGTGCCAGCAGCCTTTGGACAGCCACTGAAGCTTTCTTT.

CDR3 in amino acids: CASSYTQGNTEAFF. The CDR3 nucleotides read TGTGCCAGCAGTTACACTCAGGGAAACACTGAAGCTTTCTTT. This chain links TRBV6-5 with TRBJ1-1; possibly TRBD1 for D (5 bases). Between the trimmed V and J ends, which lost 2 bases and 2 bases, there was a span of 9 bases. The CDR3 sequence is 14 residues long. Germline V gene data show CDR1 as MNHEY and CDR2 as SVGAGI.

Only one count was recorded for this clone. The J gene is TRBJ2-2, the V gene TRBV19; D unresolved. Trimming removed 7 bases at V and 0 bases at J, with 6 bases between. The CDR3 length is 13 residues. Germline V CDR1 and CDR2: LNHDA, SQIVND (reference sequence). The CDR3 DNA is TGTGCCAGTACTAGACCGAACACCGGGGAGCTGTTTTTT. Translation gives CASTRPNTGELFF.

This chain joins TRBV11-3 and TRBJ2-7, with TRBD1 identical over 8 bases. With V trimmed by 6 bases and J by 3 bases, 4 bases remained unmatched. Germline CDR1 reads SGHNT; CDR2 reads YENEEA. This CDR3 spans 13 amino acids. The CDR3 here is CASRSQGGYEQYF. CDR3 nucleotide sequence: TGTGCCAGCAGGTCACAGGGGGGCTACGAGCAGTACTTC.

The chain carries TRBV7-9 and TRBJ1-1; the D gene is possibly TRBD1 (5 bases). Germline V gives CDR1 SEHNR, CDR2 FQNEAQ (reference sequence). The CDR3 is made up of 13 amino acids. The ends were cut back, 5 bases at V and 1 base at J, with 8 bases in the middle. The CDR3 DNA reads TGTGCCAGCAGCGCCGACAGGAACACTGAAGCTTTCTTT. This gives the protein CASSADRNTEAFF.

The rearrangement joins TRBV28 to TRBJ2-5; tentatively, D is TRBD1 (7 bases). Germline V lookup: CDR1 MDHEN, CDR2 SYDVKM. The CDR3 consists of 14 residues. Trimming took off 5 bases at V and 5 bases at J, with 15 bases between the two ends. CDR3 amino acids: CASSPRTGGETQYF. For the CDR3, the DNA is TGTGCCAGCAGTCCGCGGACAGGAGGGGAGACCCAGTACTTC. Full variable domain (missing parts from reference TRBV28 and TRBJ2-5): DVKVTQSSRYLVKRTGEKVFLECVQDMDHENMFWYRQDPGLGLRLIYFSYDVKMKEKGDIPEGYSVSREKKERFSLILESASTNQTSMYLCASSPRTGGETQYFGPGTRLLVL.

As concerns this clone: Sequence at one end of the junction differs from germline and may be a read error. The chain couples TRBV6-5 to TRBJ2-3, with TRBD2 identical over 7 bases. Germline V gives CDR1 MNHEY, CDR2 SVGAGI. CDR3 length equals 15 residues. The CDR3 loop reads CASSNSGTMADTQYF. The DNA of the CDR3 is TGTGCCAGCAGTAACTCCGGGACTATGGCAGATACGCAGTATTTT.

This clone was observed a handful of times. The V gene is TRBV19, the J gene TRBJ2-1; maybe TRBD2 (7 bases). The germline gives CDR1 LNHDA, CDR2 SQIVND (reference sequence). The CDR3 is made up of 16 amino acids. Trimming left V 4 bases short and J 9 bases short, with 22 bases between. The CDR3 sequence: CASSNEERGHVGEQFF. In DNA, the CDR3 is TGTGCCAGTAGTAACGAAGAGCGGGGACATGTTGGTGAGCAGTTCTTC.

The CDR3 DNA is TGTGCCAGTAGCAAACGGACAGCGCCTGGAGCGATTGATGGCTACACCTTC. It codes for CASSKRTAPGAIDGYTF. This chain connects TRBV19 to TRBJ1-2, with D tentatively TRBD1 (6 bases). V was trimmed by 6 bases and J by 6 bases, leaving 26 bases between them. This CDR3 has 17 amino acids. Germline V gene data show CDR1 as LNHDA and CDR2 as SQIVND (reference sequence).

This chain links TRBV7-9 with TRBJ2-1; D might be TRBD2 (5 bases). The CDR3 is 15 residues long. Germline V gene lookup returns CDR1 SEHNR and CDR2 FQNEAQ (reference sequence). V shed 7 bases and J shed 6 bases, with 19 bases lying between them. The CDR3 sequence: CASTIAPADVNEQFF. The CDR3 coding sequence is TGTGCCAGCACCATAGCGCCAGCGGACGTCAATGAGCAGTTCTTC.

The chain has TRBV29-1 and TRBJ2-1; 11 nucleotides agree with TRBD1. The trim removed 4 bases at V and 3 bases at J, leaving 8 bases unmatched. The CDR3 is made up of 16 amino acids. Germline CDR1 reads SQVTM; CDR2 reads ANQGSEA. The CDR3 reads CSVVGGTGGFYNEQFF. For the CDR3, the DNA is TGCAGCGTTGTTGGCGGGACAGGGGGGTTCTACAATGAGCAGTTCTTC.

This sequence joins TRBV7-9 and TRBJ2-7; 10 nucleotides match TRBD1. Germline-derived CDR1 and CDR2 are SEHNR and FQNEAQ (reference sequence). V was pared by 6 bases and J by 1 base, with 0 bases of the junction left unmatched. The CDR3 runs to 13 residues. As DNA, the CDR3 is TGTGCCAGCAGGGGACAGGGGTCCTACGAGCAGTACTTC. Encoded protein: CASRGQGSYEQYF.

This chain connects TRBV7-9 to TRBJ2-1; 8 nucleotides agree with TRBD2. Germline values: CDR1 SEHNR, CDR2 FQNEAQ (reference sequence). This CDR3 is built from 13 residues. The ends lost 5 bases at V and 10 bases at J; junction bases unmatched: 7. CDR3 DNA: TGTGCCAGCAGCGGATTTAGCGGGACGGAGCAGTTCTTC. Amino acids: CASSGFSGTEQFF.

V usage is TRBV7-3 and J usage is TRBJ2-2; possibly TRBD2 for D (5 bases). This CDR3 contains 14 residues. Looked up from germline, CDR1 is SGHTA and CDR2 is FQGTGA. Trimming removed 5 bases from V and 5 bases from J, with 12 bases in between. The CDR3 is CASSDRTGTGELFF. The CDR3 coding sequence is TGTGCCAGCAGCGATCGGACTGGGACCGGGGAGCTGTTTTTT.

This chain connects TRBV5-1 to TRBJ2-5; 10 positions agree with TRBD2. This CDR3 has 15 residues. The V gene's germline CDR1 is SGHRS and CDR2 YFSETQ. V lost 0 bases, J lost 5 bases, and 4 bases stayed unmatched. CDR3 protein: CASSLGTSGRETQYF. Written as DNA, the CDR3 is TGCGCCAGCAGCTTGGGGACTAGCGGTCGGGAGACCCAGTACTTC.

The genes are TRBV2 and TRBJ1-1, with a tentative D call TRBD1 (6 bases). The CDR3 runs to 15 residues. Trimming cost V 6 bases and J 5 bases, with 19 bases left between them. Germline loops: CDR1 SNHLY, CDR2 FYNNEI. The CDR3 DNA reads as TGTGCCAGCAGCCTCTTCACAGGGATGGGGACTGAAGCTTTCTTT. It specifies CASSLFTGMGTEAFF.

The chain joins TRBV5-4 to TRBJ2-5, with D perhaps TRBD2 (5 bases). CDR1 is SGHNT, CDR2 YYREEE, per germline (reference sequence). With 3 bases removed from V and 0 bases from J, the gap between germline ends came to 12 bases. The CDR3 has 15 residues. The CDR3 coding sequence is TGTGCCAGCAGCTCTTTAACGGGATACCAAGAGACCCAGTACTTC. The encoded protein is CASSSLTGYQETQYF.

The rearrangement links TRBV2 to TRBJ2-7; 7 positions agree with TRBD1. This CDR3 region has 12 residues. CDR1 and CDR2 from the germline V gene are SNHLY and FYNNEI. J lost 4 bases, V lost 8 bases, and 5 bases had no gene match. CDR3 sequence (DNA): TGTGCCAGCCTGGGGGACAGATACGAGCAGTACTTC. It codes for CASLGDRYEQYF.

The CDR3 DNA sequence: TGCGCCAGCAGCCAAGGAGGGTCCGGGAACGAGCAGTACTTC. It specifies CASSQGGSGNEQYF. The chain carries TRBV4-1 and TRBJ2-7, with D perhaps TRBD2 (5 bases). CDR3 length equals 14 residues. Germline-derived CDR1 and CDR2 are MGHRA and YSYEKL. The germline V and J ends were trimmed by 1 base and 5 bases, with 12 bases remaining between them.

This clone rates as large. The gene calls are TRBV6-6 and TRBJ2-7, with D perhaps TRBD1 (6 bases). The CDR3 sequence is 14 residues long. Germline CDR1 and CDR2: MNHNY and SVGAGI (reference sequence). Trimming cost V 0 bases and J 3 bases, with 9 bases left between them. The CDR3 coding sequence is TGTGCCAGCAGTTACTCCACGGACAGCTACGAGCAGTACTTC. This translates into CASSYSTDSYEQYF.